The present entry profiles one T cell receptor beta chain with its context. The CDR3 loop spans 11 amino acids. Looked up from germline, CDR1 is SEHNR and CDR2 is FQNEAQ (reference sequence). This specimen comes from a study of T cells expressing NK-cell markers. TCRdb reanalyzed the 5' RACE reads, giving one entry per CDR3 protein sequence and no DNA. This sample carries about 410,000 distinct CDR3 sequences, with 9.5% to 12% going to the ten biggest clones. This rearrangement joins TRBV7-9 to TRBJ1-2; with no DNA, the TCRdb D assignment of TRBD1 cannot be verified. This sequence originates from a woman aged 45-65 years in good health. Input material: blood T cells: a sorted CD56 or NKG2C T cell subset, CD4+ or CD8+ T cells, or bulk PBMC T cells (not recorded which). The CDR3: CALGGSYGYTF.